This section outlines one T cell receptor (beta chain) sequence together with its context. What it binds is not known. The data stem from a study of OX40 agonist ivuxolimab in advanced cancers. Study-level points and caveats: Dosing at 0.1 to 3.0 mg/kg was accompanied by clonal expansion of CD4+ and CD8+ blood T cells by week 6. The investigators did not determine what antigen specificity the expanded peripheral T cells had.

The CDR3 has 14 residues. V lost 4 bases to trimming and J lost 1 base, with 10 bases between them. Germline loops: CDR1 SGHVS, CDR2 FQNEAQ. Only in-frame clones appear in the TCRdb table, and some are missing; sequencing was by immunoSEQ multiplex PCR. The sample holds 50,000 to 75,000 clones, roughly 85% seen once. The sample in question was CD4+ or CD8+ T cells sorted from blood, obtained in a trial of the OX40 agonist ivuxolimab. The chain is built from TRBV7-8 and TRBJ1-2; unclear D gene. This TCR was recovered from an adult with an advanced solid tumor such as melanoma, head and neck, liver or kidney cancer. The CDR3 nucleotides are TGTGCCAGCAGCTCGGACGGTGATAACTATGGCTACACCTTC. Translated, it gives CASSSDGDNYGYTF. The whole variable domain, remainder taken from reference TRBV7-8 and TRBJ1-2, is GAGVSQSPRYKVAKRGQDVALRCDPISGHVSLFWYQQALGQGPEFLTYFQNEAQLDKSGLPSDRFFAERPEGSVSTLKIQRTQQEDSAVYLCASSSDGDNYGYTFGSGTRLTVV.